The 25 T cell receptor beta chains presented below share a single source sample, sequenced in a study of cytomegalovirus exposure and HLA in healthy donors. The PCR employed 60 Vbeta primers together with 13 Jbeta primers. The data were produced by immunoSEQ multiplex PCR, yet TCRdb's version contains in-frame clones alone and is incomplete. The sample holds about 160,000 clones, more than 65% seen once. The specimen was PBMCs. The receptors shown here come from a man younger than 45 in good health and CMV-seronegative.

The V and J genes are TRBV30 and TRBJ1-2; 10 nucleotides match TRBD1. Germline CDR1 reads GTSNPN; CDR2 reads SVGIG (reference sequence). Germline trimming cut 3 bases from V and 8 bases from J; bases unmatched to any gene: 6. This CDR3 region has 13 residues. The CDR3 loop reads CAWRSRDRGGYTF. Here the CDR3 DNA reads TGTGCCTGGAGGTCCCGGGACAGGGGAGGCTACACCTTC. The variable domain in full, with the rest retrieved from reference TRBV30 and TRBJ1-2, is SQTIHQWPATLVQPVGSPLSLECTVEGTSNPNLYWYRQAAGRGLQLLFYSVGIGQISSEVPQNLSASRPQDRQFILSSKKLLLSDSGFYLCAWRSRDRGGYTFGSGTRLTVV.

The chain carries TRBV30 and TRBJ1-5, with a possible D match to TRBD1 (5 bases). CDR3 size: 13 residues. V was clipped by 1 base and J by 8 bases, with 12 bases between them. The germline V gene encodes CDR1 GTSNPN and CDR2 SVGIG (reference sequence). The DNA of the CDR3 is TGTGCCTGGAGTGGGAGGGGTTTGGAGCCCCAGCATTTT. It specifies CAWSGRGLEPQHF.

CDR3 residues: CAWSAMNTEAFF. The CDR3 DNA follows: TGTGCCTGGAGTGCCATGAACACTGAAGCTTTCTTT. The V call is TRBV30, the J call TRBJ1-1; unclear D gene. From germline, CDR1 is GTSNPN and CDR2 SVGIG (reference sequence). The V end was cut by 1 base, the J end by 0 bases, with 3 bases between. The CDR3 is 12 amino acids. The full variable domain, in which reference TRBV30 and TRBJ1-1 provide the parts outside the CDR3, is SQTIHQWPATLVQPVGSPLSLECTVEGTSNPNLYWYRQAAGRGLQLLFYSVGIGQISSEVPQNLSASRPQDRQFILSSKKLLLSDSGFYLCAWSAMNTEAFFGQGTRLTVV.

This clone was found once. The chain couples TRBV5-4 to TRBJ2-1; 11 bases line up with TRBD2. J lost 7 bases, V lost 4 bases, and 4 bases had no gene match. This CDR3 has 14 residues. The germline gives CDR1 SGHNT, CDR2 YYREEE (reference sequence). The CDR3: CASSRGLAVNEQFF. The CDR3 nucleotides are TGTGCCAGCAGCAGGGGACTAGCGGTTAATGAGCAGTTCTTC. Complete variable domain (other parts from reference TRBV5-4 and TRBJ2-1): ETGVTQSPTHLIKTRGQQVTLRCSSQSGHNTVSWYQQALGQGPQFIFQYYREEENGRGNFPPRFSGLQFPNYSSELNVNALELDDSALYLCASSRGLAVNEQFFGPGTRLTVL.

V gene TRBV6-5 combines with J gene TRBJ2-5; TRBD1 agrees at 9 bases. The tail of the sequence fits TRBJ2-7 better, so the J call may be wrong. CDR1 is MNHEY and CDR2 is SVGAGI in the germline V gene. CDR3 size: 16 residues. The CDR3 protein is CASSYGVGQGNYEQYF. The CDR3 coding sequence is TGTGCCAGCAGTTACGGCGTAGGACAGGGGAACTACGAGCAGTACTTC.

This clone was picked up one time. V usage is TRBV30 and J usage is TRBJ2-5, with D possibly being TRBD1 (6 bases). The CDR3 has 13 residues. V lost 2 bases and J 2 bases, leaving 9 bases between the germline ends. In germline, CDR1 is GTSNPN, CDR2 SVGIG (reference sequence). CDR3 sequence: CAWSTGIQETQYF. The CDR3 DNA is TGTGCCTGGAGTACAGGGATTCAAGAGACCCAGTACTTC.

This rearrangement joins TRBV9 to TRBJ1-6; tentatively, D is TRBD1 (5 bases). Germline CDR1 SGDLS, CDR2 YYNGEE. The CDR3 consists of 14 residues. Trimming cost V 4 bases and J 10 bases, with 15 bases left between them. DNA for the CDR3: TGTGCCAGCAGCCGTATCTGGGGGGAATCACCCCTCCACTTT. Protein product: CASSRIWGESPLHF.

This clone was seen a single time. The rearrangement joins TRBV28 to TRBJ1-1, with D perhaps TRBD1 (6 bases). The CDR3 is 13 amino acids. Trimming cost V 11 bases and J 0 bases, with 13 bases left between them. Looked up from germline, CDR1 is MDHEN and CDR2 is SYDVKM. For the CDR3, the DNA is TGTGCCCGTCGGGACAAGATGAACACTGAAGCTTTCTTT. Residues: CARRDKMNTEAFF. Looking up the rest from reference TRBV28 and TRBJ1-1 gives the full variable domain: DVKVTQSSRYLVKRTGEKVFLECVQDMDHENMFWYRQDPGLGLRLIYFSYDVKMKEKGDIPEGYSVSREKKERFSLILESASTNQTSMYLCARRDKMNTEAFFGQGTRLTVV.

The chain recombines TRBV9 with TRBJ2-6; 7 bases are a match to TRBD2. This CDR3 region has 18 residues. Losses at the gene ends were 4 bases for V and 0 bases for J; bases not matched to a gene: 10. CDR1 and CDR2 from the germline V gene are SGDLS and YYNGEE. CDR3 loop: CASSPRGVENSGANVLTF. The CDR3 DNA reads TGTGCCAGCAGCCCCCGGGGGGTTGAAAACTCTGGGGCCAACGTCCTGACTTTC.

The chain recombines TRBV6-5 with TRBJ2-7; possibly TRBD2 for D (6 bases). The germline V gene has CDR1 MNHEY and CDR2 SVGAGI. Trimming took off 0 bases at V and 1 base at J, with 10 bases between the two ends. This CDR3 is 15 amino acids long. CDR3 bases: TGTGCCAGCAGTTACTCAGGCGGGACTTCCTACGAGCAGTACTTC. It codes for CASSYSGGTSYEQYF.

This clone was seen only once. The CDR3 bases are TGTGCCACCCGGACTAGCGGCTCCTACGAGCAGTACTTC. Encoded protein: CATRTSGSYEQYF. The rearrangement joins TRBV2 to TRBJ2-7; 10 bases are shared with TRBD2. The CDR3 sequence is 13 residues long. V lost 10 bases to trimming and J lost 0 bases; unmatched junction nucleotides: 3. Germline values: CDR1 SNHLY, CDR2 FYNNEI.

In this sample, this clone turned up a few times. The genes are TRBV25-1 and TRBJ2-3, with D perhaps TRBD1 (6 bases). Trimming took off 8 bases at V and 1 base at J, with 16 bases between the two ends. Looked up from germline, CDR1 is MGHDK and CDR2 is SYGVNS. CDR3 length: 15 residues. For the CDR3, the DNA is TGTGCCAGCCGTGGCTGGGGGCTCGGCACAGATACGCAGTATTTT. Protein sequence: CASRGWGLGTDTQYF. Complete variable domain (other parts from reference TRBV25-1 and TRBJ2-3): EADIYQTPRYLVIGTGKKITLECSQTMGHDKMYWYQQDPGMELHLIHYSYGVNSTEKGDLSSESTVSRIRTEHFPLTLESARPSHTSQYLCASRGWGLGTDTQYFGPGTRLTVL.

The chain joins TRBV23-1 to TRBJ1-2; 7 nucleotides align to TRBD1. TRBV23-1 is recorded as an ORF, its role being uncertain. CDR3 length: 15 amino acids. The J segment lost 4 bases and the V segment lost 4 bases, leaving 9 bases of the junction unmatched. CDR3 DNA: TGCGCCAGCAGTCTCCGGGACAGCGCTACCTATGGCTACACCTTC. Translating gives CASSLRDSATYGYTF.

The V and J genes are TRBV7-6 and TRBJ2-1, with 8 bases that match TRBD1. This CDR3 region has 14 residues. Trimming cost V 4 bases and J 6 bases; bases outside gene matches: 5. Per the germline V gene, CDR1 is SGHVS and CDR2 is FNYEAQ. The CDR3 is CASSWQGASNEQFF. CDR3 DNA: TGTGCCAGCAGCTGGCAGGGGGCCAGCAATGAGCAGTTCTTC. The full variable domain, in which reference TRBV7-6 and TRBJ2-1 provide the parts outside the CDR3, is GAGVSQSPRYKVTKRGQDVALRCDPISGHVSLYWYRQALGQGPEFLTYFNYEAQQDKSGLPNDRFSAERPEGSISTLTIQRTEQRDSAMYRCASSWQGASNEQFFGPGTRLTVL.

This clone has just one count. The same CDR3 also results from other DNA sequences found in this sample. The V gene is TRBV28, the J gene TRBJ2-2; D unclear. Deletions cut 3 bases from V and 0 bases from J, with 2 bases between. There are 13 residues in the CDR3. Germline V gene lookup returns CDR1 MDHEN and CDR2 SYDVKM. The CDR3 protein is CASSFTNTGELFF. The CDR3 bases are TGTGCCAGCAGTTTTACGAACACCGGGGAGCTGTTTTTT.

The chain couples TRBV9 to TRBJ2-1; no definite D call. The CDR3 sequence is 18 residues long. V was shortened by 0 bases and J by 8 bases, with 24 bases between the two germline ends. From germline, CDR1 is SGDLS and CDR2 YYNGEE. CDR3 residues: CASSVGRVLGREGHEQFF. The CDR3 DNA sequence: TGTGCCAGCAGCGTAGGACGGGTTTTAGGCCGAGAAGGCCATGAGCAGTTCTTC.

The gene calls are TRBV5-1 and TRBJ2-6; 7 bases align to TRBD1. With 1 base clipped from V and 3 bases from J, the junction kept 7 bases outside the gene matches. The germline gives CDR1 SGHRS, CDR2 YFSETQ. The CDR3 is made up of 17 amino acids. The chain's CDR3 is CASSLTGESFGANVLTF. CDR3 nucleotides: TGCGCCAGCAGCTTGACAGGGGAGTCATTTGGGGCCAACGTCCTGACTTTC.

The gene calls are TRBV5-1 and TRBJ2-7; D possibly corresponds to TRBD2 (6 bases). The germline V gene has CDR1 SGHRS and CDR2 YFSETQ. The CDR3 runs 17 residues. V was pared by 2 bases and J by 2 bases, with 20 bases between. Here the CDR3 DNA reads TGCGCCAGCAGCTTCCCGATTCTAGCGTCGTCCACCTACGAGCAGTACTTC. Residues: CASSFPILASSTYEQYF.

The V gene is TRBV5-1, the J gene TRBJ2-7; TRBD1 matches at 8 bases. Germline V gene lookup returns CDR1 SGHRS and CDR2 YFSETQ. CDR3 length equals 15 residues. V dropped 2 bases and J dropped 2; count of bases not matched to a gene: 6. CDR3 bases: TGCGCCAGCAGCTTCCGACAGGGGTCCGCCTACGAGCAGTACTTC. Translation gives CASSFRQGSAYEQYF.

The rearrangement links TRBV6-5 to TRBJ2-3, with 9 bases lining up with TRBD1. V dropped 0 bases and J dropped 3; count of bases not matched to a gene: 4. The V gene's germline CDR1 is MNHEY and CDR2 SVGAGI. The CDR3 is made up of 16 amino acids. The CDR3, as DNA: TGTGCCAGCAGTTACTCGGGGACAGGGACAACAGATACGCAGTATTTT. Amino acid sequence: CASSYSGTGTTDTQYF.

This rearrangement joins TRBV7-2 to TRBJ1-5, with 9 bases identical to TRBD1. The trim removed 5 bases at V and 7 bases at J, leaving 9 bases unmatched. CDR3 size: 15 residues. Germline V CDR1 and CDR2: SGHTA, FQGNSA. CDR3 nucleotide sequence: TGTGCCAGCAGCCGTACAGGGGGCGGAGGGCAGCCCCAGCATTTT. Protein product: CASSRTGGGGQPQHF.

The gene calls are TRBV7-6 and TRBJ2-7; 9 nucleotides match TRBD2. The CDR3 totals 16 residues. Per the germline V gene, CDR1 is SGHVS and CDR2 is FNYEAQ. The ends lost 1 base at V and 4 bases at J; junction bases unmatched: 8. In DNA, the CDR3 is TGTGCCAGCAGCTTAGTGACATCTAGCGGGGAGTACGAGCAGTACTTC. Translated, it gives CASSLVTSSGEYEQYF.

V usage is TRBV4-1 and J usage is TRBJ2-6; D is perhaps TRBD1 (6 bases). The CDR3 spans 16 residues. Germline V gene lookup returns CDR1 MGHRA and CDR2 YSYEKL. V was trimmed by 0 bases and J by 4 bases, leaving 10 bases between them. Here the CDR3 reads CASSQDTGQGANVLTF. The CDR3 DNA sequence: TGCGCCAGCAGCCAAGATACAGGGCAAGGGGCCAACGTCCTGACTTTC.

The genes are TRBV6-6 and TRBJ2-1; D perhaps matches TRBD2 (6 bases). The germline CDR1 and CDR2 sequences are MNHNY and SVGAGI (reference sequence). CDR3 length: 11 residues. The V and J ends lost 8 bases and 7 bases respectively, with 9 bases between them. DNA for the CDR3: TGTGCCAGCGTAGGAGGGAATGAGCAGTTCTTC. It translates to CASVGGNEQFF.

V usage is TRBV2 and J usage is TRBJ2-3; D not resolved. Looked up from germline, CDR1 is SNHLY and CDR2 is FYNNEI. The CDR3 covers 13 residues. V was pared by 2 bases and J by 8 bases, with 11 bases between. CDR3 residues: CASSEKLELTQYF. CDR3 nucleotide sequence: TGTGCCAGCAGTGAAAAGTTGGAGCTTACGCAGTATTTT. The whole variable domain, filled in from reference TRBV2 and TRBJ2-3, reads EPEVTQTPSHQVTQMGQEVILRCVPISNHLYFYWYRQILGQKVEFLVSFYNNEISEKSEIFDDQFSVERPDGSNFTLKIRSTKLEDSAMYFCASSEKLELTQYFGPGTRLTVL.